One and the same sample provided the 12 T cell receptor beta chains below, sequenced in a study of blood T cell repertoires in COVID-19 (dated by TCRdb to the early 2020s). Library generation was performed with the immunoSEQ multiplex PCR assay. Here the immuneACCESS table is served through TCRdb, limited to in-frame sequences with V and J called. Missing clones are a known gap in these copies; in checked studies unresolved V genes cover under half, and the rest lacks a known reason. This sample gives 150,000 to 200,000 clones in total; around 80% of them show up just once. The ten largest make up roughly 15% of the sample. Sequencing was done on a sample of peripheral blood. These TCRs come from a woman in her 70s with COVID-19, enrolled during active disease.

The chain employs TRBV7-9 and TRBJ2-3; perhaps TRBD1 as D (6 bases). This CDR3 spans 16 amino acids. The V end lost 5 bases, the J end lost 4 bases, and 19 bases lay between the germline ends. CDR1 and CDR2 (germline): SEHNR, FQNEAQ (reference sequence). The CDR3 coding sequence is TGTGCCAGCAGCCCTACAGGGTTAGGGTTTTCAGATACGCAGTATTTT. This sequence encodes CASSPTGLGFSDTQYF.

The genes are TRBV7-8 and TRBJ2-3; tentatively, D is TRBD2 (5 bases). Germline V gene data show CDR1 as SGHVS and CDR2 as FQNEAQ. The CDR3 loop spans 14 amino acids. V was pared by 5 bases and J by 0 bases, with 9 bases between. The chain's CDR3 is CASSTGLSTDTQYF. CDR3 DNA sequence: TGTGCCAGCAGCACTGGACTTAGCACAGATACGCAGTATTTT.

V gene TRBV20-1 combines with J gene TRBJ2-5, with TRBD1 identical over 10 bases. The CDR3 contains 11 residues. CDR1 is DFQATT, CDR2 SNEGSKA, per germline (reference sequence). The V and J ends lost 6 bases and 5 bases, in that order; junction bases with no gene match: 0. In nucleotides, the CDR3 is TGCAGTGCGGACAGGGGGGAGACCCAGTACTTC. Amino acid sequence: CSADRGETQYF.

As for this clone: Other nucleotide sequences in the sample specify the same CDR3. V usage is TRBV7-9 and J usage is TRBJ1-1, with D unclear. CDR1 is SEHNR and CDR2 is FQNEAQ in the germline V gene (reference sequence). Deletions cut 4 bases from V and 3 bases from J, with 3 bases between. The CDR3 contains 11 residues. The CDR3 loop is CASSSYTEAFF. In DNA form, the CDR3 reads TGTGCCAGCAGCTCCTACACTGAAGCTTTCTTT.

In its sample, this clone was seen a few times. V gene TRBV5-1 combines with J gene TRBJ2-3; 9 positions agree with TRBD2. The CDR3 contains 18 residues. Germline assignment: CDR1 SGHRS and CDR2 YFSETQ. The trim removed 2 bases at V and 2 bases at J, leaving 12 bases unmatched. The CDR3 protein is CASSFSVGLAGSTDTQYF. Here the CDR3 DNA reads TGCGCCAGCAGCTTCTCGGTCGGGCTAGCGGGATCCACAGATACGCAGTATTTT.

This chain joins TRBV27 and TRBJ2-3, with 16 bases lining up with TRBD2. Trimming at V came to 6 bases and at J to 10 bases, leaving 10 bases not matched to a gene. The CDR3 has 16 residues. Germline values: CDR1 MNHEY, CDR2 SMNVEV (reference sequence). The CDR3 here is CASSKLGLAGGPPQYF. CDR3 DNA sequence: TGTGCCAGCAGCAAACTGGGACTAGCGGGGGGGCCGCCGCAGTATTTT.

The DNA for the CDR3 is TGTGCCAGCAGCCCAGGGCTAGCGGGGGGCCAAGAGACCCAGTACTTC. This sequence encodes CASSPGLAGGQETQYF. This rearrangement joins TRBV11-2 to TRBJ2-5; 11 positions agree with TRBD2. V trimming: 5 bases; J trimming: 1 base; junction bases outside the gene matches: 6. The CDR3 is 16 amino acids. Germline CDR1 SGHAT, CDR2 FQNNGV.

The chain is built from TRBV6-5 and TRBJ2-2; D gene unclear. The CDR3 totals 14 residues. Germline V CDR1 and CDR2: MNHEY, SVGAGI. V gave up 8 bases and J gave up 1 base, with 11 bases separating them. The CDR3 loop is CASYGRLNTGELFF. CDR3 coding DNA: TGTGCCAGCTACGGCAGGTTGAACACCGGGGAGCTGTTTTTT.

This rearrangement joins TRBV5-4 to TRBJ2-3; TRBD2 is a possible D gene (5 bases). Germline-derived CDR1 and CDR2 are SGHNT and YYREEE (reference sequence). V lost 5 bases and J 2 bases, leaving 12 bases between the germline ends. This CDR3 has 14 amino acids. The CDR3 sequence: CASSLAVSTDTQYF. CDR3 bases: TGTGCCAGCAGTCTAGCTGTGTCCACAGATACGCAGTATTTT.

This chain connects TRBV21-1 to TRBJ1-1; the DNA was not used to check the table's D call, TRBD1. TRBV21-1 is classified as a pseudogene. The CDR3 is made up of 18 amino acids. CDR3 residues: CASRGGLCPTGGDTEAFF. The CDR3 DNA sequence: TGTGCCAGCAGAGGAGGATTGTGCCCTACAGGGGGCGACACTGAAGCTTTCTTT.

This chain joins TRBV6-1 and TRBJ1-5; TRBD1 aligns across 8 bases. Per the germline V gene, CDR1 is MNHNS and CDR2 is SASEGT. The length of the CDR3 is 15 residues. J was trimmed by 2 bases and V by 3 bases; bases with no gene match: 3. The CDR3 sequence: CASSEMTGGNQPQHF. CDR3 coding DNA: TGTGCCAGCAGTGAGATGACAGGGGGCAATCAGCCCCAGCATTTT.

V is TRBV3-1 (or the pseudogene TRBV3-2) and J is TRBJ1-1, with 9 bases aligning to TRBD1. The germline CDR1 and CDR2 sequences are LGHDT and YNNKEL (reference sequence). The ends lost 1 base at V and 4 bases at J; junction bases unmatched: 1. The CDR3 is 14 residues long. The CDR3 coding sequence is TGTGCCAGCAGCCAAGGGACAGGGGTCACTGAAGCTTTCTTT. Its translation is CASSQGTGVTEAFF.